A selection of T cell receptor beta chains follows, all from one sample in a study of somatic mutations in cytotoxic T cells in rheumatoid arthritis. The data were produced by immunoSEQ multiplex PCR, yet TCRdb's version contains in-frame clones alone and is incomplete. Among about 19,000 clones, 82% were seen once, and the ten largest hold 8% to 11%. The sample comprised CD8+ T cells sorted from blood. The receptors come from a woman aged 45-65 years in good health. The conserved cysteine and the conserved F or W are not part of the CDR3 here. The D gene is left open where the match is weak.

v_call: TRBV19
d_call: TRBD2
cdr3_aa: ASSITSGGRETQY

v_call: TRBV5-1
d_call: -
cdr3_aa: ASSLDYNEQF

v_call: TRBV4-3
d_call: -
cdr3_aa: ASSQGDFYGYT

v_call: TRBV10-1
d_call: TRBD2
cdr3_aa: ASSEGGLVGELF

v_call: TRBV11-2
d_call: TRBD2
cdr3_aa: ASSRTSDVGWETQY

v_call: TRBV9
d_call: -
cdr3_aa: ASSVDGGDTEAF

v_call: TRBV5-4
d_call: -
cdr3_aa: ASTDTQY

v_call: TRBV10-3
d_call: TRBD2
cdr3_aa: AISLAGNEQF

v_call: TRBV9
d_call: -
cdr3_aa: ASSDLDEQY

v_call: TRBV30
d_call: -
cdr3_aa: AFMDGISYEQY

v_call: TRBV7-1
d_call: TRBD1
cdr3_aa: ASSSPDRETDTETGEFSNQPQH

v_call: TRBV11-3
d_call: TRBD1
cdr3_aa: ASSLDHLGQAEVWWGYT

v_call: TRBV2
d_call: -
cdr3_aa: ASSDLGGEGQPQH

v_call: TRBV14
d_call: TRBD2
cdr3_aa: ASSQEGLAGYNEQF

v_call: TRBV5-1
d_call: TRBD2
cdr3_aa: ASSLGAGGFGEQY

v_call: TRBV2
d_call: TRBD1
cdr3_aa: ASSEGDRGTYEQY

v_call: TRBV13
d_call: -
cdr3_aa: ASRRSGRPDTQY

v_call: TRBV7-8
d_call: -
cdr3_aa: ASSTGSEKLF

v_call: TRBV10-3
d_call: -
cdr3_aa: AISESMRGEQY

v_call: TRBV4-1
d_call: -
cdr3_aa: ASSQGRTEGNTIY

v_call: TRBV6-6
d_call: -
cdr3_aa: ASSLIQNINSPLH

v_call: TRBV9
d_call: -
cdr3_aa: ASSEETGQGYT

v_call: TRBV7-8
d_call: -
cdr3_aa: ASSLQGMNTEAF

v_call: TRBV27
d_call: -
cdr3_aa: ASSLGFTDTQY

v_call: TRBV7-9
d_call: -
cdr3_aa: ASSLERLNTEAF

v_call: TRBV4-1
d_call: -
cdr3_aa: ASSQVPPDREGKNIQY

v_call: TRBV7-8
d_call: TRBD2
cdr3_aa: ASSRSGSGNEQF

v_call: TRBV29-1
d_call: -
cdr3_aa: SVEDLDSSNTEAF

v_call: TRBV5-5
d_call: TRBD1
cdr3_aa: ASSLADRVGETQY

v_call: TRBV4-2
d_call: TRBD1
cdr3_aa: ASSQLPTGQGSYNEQF

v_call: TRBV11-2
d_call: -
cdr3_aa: ASSPSSGAGNTEAF

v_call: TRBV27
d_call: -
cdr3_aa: ASSEDYRENNEQF

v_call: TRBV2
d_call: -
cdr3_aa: ASSPGPPTPSDEQY

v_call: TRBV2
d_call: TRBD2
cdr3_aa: ASRDPTSGGRDEQF

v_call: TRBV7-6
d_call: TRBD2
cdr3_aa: ASSNRDYGYNEQF

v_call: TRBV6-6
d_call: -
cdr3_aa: ASGGETQY

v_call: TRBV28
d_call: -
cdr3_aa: ASSFGLETQY

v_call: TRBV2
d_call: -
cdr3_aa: ASKKAASGNTIY

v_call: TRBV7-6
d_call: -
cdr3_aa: ASSLGEDNQPQH

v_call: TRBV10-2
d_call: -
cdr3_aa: ASGDWSYT

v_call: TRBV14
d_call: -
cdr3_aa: ASSQVPSIYNEQF

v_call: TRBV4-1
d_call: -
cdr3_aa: ASSQEGQIYYEQY

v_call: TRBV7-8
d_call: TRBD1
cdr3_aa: ASSVTGGSYEQY

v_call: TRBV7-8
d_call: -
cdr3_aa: ASSLGGGLNTEAF

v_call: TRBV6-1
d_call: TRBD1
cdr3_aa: ASSERGQGYNEQF

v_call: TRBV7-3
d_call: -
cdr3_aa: ASSQGVGVSYEQY

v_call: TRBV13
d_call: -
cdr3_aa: ASSLLEGGEQF

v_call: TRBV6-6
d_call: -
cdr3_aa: ASSPQVGGTEAF

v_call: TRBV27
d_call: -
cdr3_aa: ASSLNGGLLQETQY

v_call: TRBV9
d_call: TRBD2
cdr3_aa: ASSVPLAGDSNEQF

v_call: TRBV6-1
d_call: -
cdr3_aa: ASSAALSYEQY

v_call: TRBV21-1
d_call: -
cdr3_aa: ASSNGTSYEQY

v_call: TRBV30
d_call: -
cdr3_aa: AWSALNTEAF

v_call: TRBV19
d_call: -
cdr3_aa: ASKGPVPDTPGLFYGYT

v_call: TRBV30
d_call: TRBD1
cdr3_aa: AATGTVDNQPQH